This TCR beta chain comes out of a study of Ad26.COV2.S vaccination and SARS-CoV-2 variants (dated by TCRdb to the early 2020s). Concerning the study at large: Vaccine-arm donors came from COV1001, a multicentre, randomized, double-blind, placebo-controlled phase I-IIa trial of Ad26.COV2.S in healthy adults. Ad26.COV2.S was given intramuscularly at 5x10^10 or 1x10^11 viral particles, as a single shot or as two shots 56 days apart. TCRbeta repertoire sequencing served as the tool for gauging how specific and how broad the SARS-CoV-2-reactive T cell receptors were following Ad26.COV2.S vaccination. The TCR-sequenced set comprised approximately 30 samples: 19 Ad26.COV2.S vaccine recipients, 5 placebo recipients and 8 SARS-CoV-2 convalescent individuals. Trial participants were randomized into five groups of five, in which low-dose or high-dose Ad26.COV2.S was given once or twice, or placebo was given on both occasions. Investigators remained blinded to trial group allocation during experiments and outcome assessment.

This clone was observed once. Its recognized antigen is unknown. Nothing much larger sits one base from this clone, and base qualities are not available. The treatment or condition label of this sample denotes: some 20 received Ad26.COV2.S at low or high dose, single or two shots; roughly five received placebo; per-sample allocation not given. Repertoires of vaccine and placebo recipients were sequenced from samples collected on day 63 after the first injection. Between 29 July and 7 August 2020, Cohort 1b enrolled 25 adults aged 18-55 years at one site in Boston, USA. Ad26.COV2.S consisted of a replication-incompetent adenovirus type 26 vector by which a prefusion-stabilized SARS-CoV-2 spike protein from the original Wuhan strain was expressed. The CDR3 sequence holds 15 residues, the cysteine and phenylalanine included. Left in the record is the CDR3 DNA by itself, 45 bases read in frame from the first base. Taken from the germline V gene, the CDR1 and CDR2 loops are SGHAT and FQNNGV. Compared with germline, V lacks 5 bases and J lacks 5 bases; bases without a gene match: 7.

Study-level results and caveats: It was noted by the authors that total T cell responses may have been underestimated by the TCR breadth and depth analyses. After vaccination, substantial breadth of spike-specific CD8+ and CD4+ T cell responses was reported. Spike-specific TCR breadth was higher in Ad26.COV2.S recipients than in placebo recipients (P = 0.0014). The study was not powered for comparison of responses between vaccine doses or regimens. Non-spike TCR breadth was comparable between vaccine and placebo recipients, consistent with the vaccine containing only spike.

The immunoSEQ Assay was the method used to sequence TCRbeta CDR3 regions. After extraction, genomic DNA underwent amplification by bias-controlled multiplex PCR, followed by high-throughput sequencing. Turning to the authors' computational methods: Collapsing and filtering of sequences were performed to quantify the absolute abundance of each unique TCRbeta CDR3 region. Usable DNA was measured by amplifying reference genes present in all nucleated cells, and TCRbeta template counts were normalized to that usable DNA to estimate T cell fraction. Repertoire TCRs were annotated as SARS-CoV-2-specific when V gene, CDR3 amino acid sequence and J gene were exactly matched to a known reactive TCR set. MIRA supplied the reference SARS-CoV-2 TCR set, which was filtered for enrichment in COVID-19-positive ImmuneCODE repertoires so that public or cross-reactive TCRs were removed. Drawing on the MIRA antigens, annotated TCRs were analysed further at the level of specific ORF or position within ORF. Depth was the summed frequency of annotated unique rearrangements, while breadth was defined as annotated unique rearrangements over total unique productive rearrangements. Group comparisons of TCR breadth used two-sided Wilcoxon rank-sum tests. Sourced from immuneACCESS, this table was stored by TCRdb with only in-frame sequences that have V and J called. A share of the clones is absent; for the studies checked, an unresolved V gene accounts for under half, and the remainder has no known explanation. The V and J calls and clone size are taken from that table; D and trimming were inferred from the DNA. Within this sample are some 480,000 clones, with around 90% of them counted one time only. The ten largest clones add up to more than 10% of the sample.

The material was peripheral blood, obtained in a trial of Ad26.COV2.S vaccine versus placebo. The sequence was collected from a person aged 18-65 years who received the Ad26.COV2.S COVID-19 vaccine or a placebo. Recombination linked TRBV11-2 to TRBJ1-4; 8 bases in the middle match TRBD1. The CDR3 reads as follows: CASSPGTGNNEKLFF. The nucleotide sequence is TGTGCCAGCAGCCCCGGGACAGGAAACAATGAAAAACTGTTTTTT.